These T cell receptor beta chains were read from a single sample in a study of blood T cell repertoires in COVID-19. Assay used: immunoSEQ multiplex PCR; TCRdb lists only in-frame clones, some missing. Of 95,000 to 110,000 clones in the sample, 89% were seen once. The specimen was peripheral blood. The source is an older woman with acute or convalescent COVID-19. Both conserved end residues are trimmed from each CDR3. Fields, in order: CDR3 protein, J gene, V gene.

cdr3_aa: ASSPGQGPYGYT; j_call: TRBJ1-2; v_call: TRBV5-1
cdr3_aa: AWSVYSLNTEAF; j_call: TRBJ1-1; v_call: TRBV30
cdr3_aa: ASSSLAGNTIY; j_call: TRBJ1-3; v_call: TRBV6-5
cdr3_aa: ASRYLDEQF; j_call: TRBJ2-1; v_call: TRBV6-5
cdr3_aa: ASSIGTGRFHGYT; j_call: TRBJ1-2; v_call: TRBV19
cdr3_aa: SAKRARYT; j_call: TRBJ1-2; v_call: TRBV20-1
cdr3_aa: ASSYRRGRSEKLF; j_call: TRBJ1-4; v_call: TRBV6-5
cdr3_aa: ASSVDLGRGYEQY; j_call: TRBJ2-7; v_call: TRBV9
cdr3_aa: SVEEAGANYGYT; j_call: TRBJ1-2; v_call: TRBV29-1
cdr3_aa: ASSLAGTGGQETQY; j_call: TRBJ2-5; v_call: TRBV5-8
cdr3_aa: ASSLLRAAYNEQF; j_call: TRBJ2-1; v_call: TRBV7-3
cdr3_aa: ASSLVPGESGNTIY; j_call: TRBJ1-3; v_call: TRBV5-1
cdr3_aa: ASSRTGINEQF; j_call: TRBJ2-1; v_call: TRBV11-2
cdr3_aa: ASSEWQVYGYT; j_call: TRBJ1-2; v_call: TRBV6-1
cdr3_aa: ASSEAGIDTEAF; j_call: TRBJ1-1; v_call: TRBV2
cdr3_aa: SANLGETQY; j_call: TRBJ2-5; v_call: TRBV20-1
cdr3_aa: ASSRGRGYGYT; j_call: TRBJ1-2; v_call: TRBV28
cdr3_aa: ASSQSMQGTGYT; j_call: TRBJ1-2; v_call: TRBV16
cdr3_aa: ASSPPFTNEKLF; j_call: TRBJ1-4; v_call: TRBV11-3
cdr3_aa: ASSLAAGEETQY; j_call: TRBJ2-5; v_call: TRBV5-1
cdr3_aa: ASSESQGLGETQY; j_call: TRBJ2-5; v_call: TRBV6-1
cdr3_aa: ASSQGGTMNTEAF; j_call: TRBJ1-1; v_call: TRBV3-1/TRBV3-2
cdr3_aa: ASSEALFRGEQF; j_call: TRBJ2-1; v_call: TRBV6-1
cdr3_aa: ASTRDRGNYGYT; j_call: TRBJ1-2; v_call: TRBV9
cdr3_aa: ASSATKGVQETQY; j_call: TRBJ2-5; v_call: TRBV7-9
cdr3_aa: ASRPGGGRNQPQH; j_call: TRBJ1-5; v_call: TRBV6-5
cdr3_aa: SVAGESNYGYT; j_call: TRBJ1-2; v_call: TRBV29-1
cdr3_aa: AGSRVLVAGLSEQF; j_call: TRBJ2-1; v_call: TRBV4-1
cdr3_aa: ASSQVQGAAEQY; j_call: TRBJ2-7; v_call: TRBV14
cdr3_aa: ASSINRGEGSYNEQF; j_call: TRBJ2-1; v_call: TRBV5-1
cdr3_aa: AATGLEGNTIY; j_call: TRBJ1-3; v_call: TRBV6-5
cdr3_aa: ASSLGSGTGDNEQF; j_call: TRBJ2-1; v_call: TRBV11-3
cdr3_aa: ASSSLQRLTDTQY; j_call: TRBJ2-3; v_call: TRBV7-8
cdr3_aa: ASSLRQGPSYNEQF; j_call: TRBJ2-1; v_call: TRBV7-8
cdr3_aa: ASSLGQGGDGYT; j_call: TRBJ1-2; v_call: TRBV5-1
cdr3_aa: ASNDRDSHSPLH; j_call: TRBJ1-6; v_call: TRBV6-5